The 7 T cell receptor beta chains in this list originate from one sample, sequenced in a study of T cell responses to AZD1222 COVID-19 vaccine. The table came from immunoSEQ multiplex PCR; TCRdb's copy has only in-frame clones and leaves some out. This sample has around 50,000 clones, with roughly 80% found just once. Sequenced material: peripheral blood, taken on day 0 of AZD1222 vaccination. The receptor set was obtained from an adult in good health.

CDR3 region: CASSLLGPMNTEAFF. Written as DNA, the CDR3 is TGCGCCAGCAGCTTGCTAGGGCCTATGAACACTGAAGCTTTCTTT. The V and J genes are TRBV5-1 and TRBJ1-1; no firm D call. V was trimmed by 1 base and J by 0 bases, leaving 10 bases between them. The CDR3 spans 15 residues. Germline CDR1 SGHRS, CDR2 YFSETQ.

The count of this clone is one. The chain couples TRBV27 to TRBJ1-5; D is uncertain. V was clipped by 6 bases and J by 0 bases, with 12 bases between them. The CDR3 length is 15 residues. The V gene's germline CDR1 is MNHEY and CDR2 SMNVEV (reference sequence). The CDR3 DNA is TGTGCCAGCAGCCCAGACGGGTATAGCAATCAGCCCCAGCATTTT. The encoded protein is CASSPDGYSNQPQHF.

This clone came up once. V usage is TRBV19 and J usage is TRBJ1-5, with D tentatively TRBD1 (6 bases). The length of the CDR3 is 15 residues. Germline V gives CDR1 LNHDA, CDR2 SQIVND (reference sequence). V was trimmed by 3 bases and J by 7 bases, leaving 16 bases between them. The CDR3 protein is CASSIGRAGGQPQHF. CDR3 sequence (DNA): TGTGCCAGTAGTATCGGCAGGGCGGGGGGCCAGCCCCAGCATTTT.

The genes are TRBV3-1 (or the pseudogene TRBV3-2) and TRBJ2-3; 9 bases are shared with TRBD2. CDR1 and CDR2 (germline): LGHDT, YNNKEL (reference sequence). V trimming: 0 bases; J trimming: 3 bases; junction bases outside the gene matches: 7. This CDR3 has 17 residues. The CDR3 here is CASSQEREGRWTDTQYF. CDR3 DNA sequence: TGTGCCAGCAGCCAAGAGCGGGAGGGCCGATGGACAGATACGCAGTATTTT.

The J gene is TRBJ1-1, the V gene TRBV5-4, with D unresolved. V was pared by 0 bases and J by 7 bases, with 13 bases between. Germline V gene data show CDR1 as SGHNT and CDR2 as YYREEE (reference sequence). This CDR3 comprises 14 residues. CDR3: CASSLVGRRGEAFF. The CDR3 nucleotides read TGTGCCAGCAGCTTGGTGGGGAGACGCGGTGAAGCTTTCTTT.

The rearrangement links TRBV19 to TRBJ2-1; the D is unclear. This CDR3 spans 15 amino acids. CDR1 LNHDA and CDR2 SQIVND come from the germline V gene (reference sequence). V gave up 9 bases and J gave up 4 bases, with 19 bases separating them. The CDR3 loop is CASRRLHEVYNEQFF. The DNA of the CDR3 is TGTGCCAGCCGACGGCTCCACGAGGTTTACAATGAGCAGTTCTTC. The entire variable domain, with the rest obtained from reference TRBV19 and TRBJ2-1, is as follows: DGGITQSPKYLFRKEGQNVTLSCEQNLNHDAMYWYRQDPGQGLRLIYYSQIVNDFQKGDIAEGYSVSREKKESFPLTVTSAQKNPTAFYLCASRRLHEVYNEQFFGPGTRLTVL.

The rearrangement links TRBV9 to TRBJ1-1; D gene ambiguous. This CDR3 spans 12 amino acids. CDR1 is SGDLS, CDR2 YYNGEE, per germline. Trimming left V 0 bases short and J 11 bases short, with 11 bases between. In DNA, the CDR3 is TGTGCCAGCAGCGTAGGATCGAGGAGGGCTTTCTTT. The encoded protein is CASSVGSRRAFF.